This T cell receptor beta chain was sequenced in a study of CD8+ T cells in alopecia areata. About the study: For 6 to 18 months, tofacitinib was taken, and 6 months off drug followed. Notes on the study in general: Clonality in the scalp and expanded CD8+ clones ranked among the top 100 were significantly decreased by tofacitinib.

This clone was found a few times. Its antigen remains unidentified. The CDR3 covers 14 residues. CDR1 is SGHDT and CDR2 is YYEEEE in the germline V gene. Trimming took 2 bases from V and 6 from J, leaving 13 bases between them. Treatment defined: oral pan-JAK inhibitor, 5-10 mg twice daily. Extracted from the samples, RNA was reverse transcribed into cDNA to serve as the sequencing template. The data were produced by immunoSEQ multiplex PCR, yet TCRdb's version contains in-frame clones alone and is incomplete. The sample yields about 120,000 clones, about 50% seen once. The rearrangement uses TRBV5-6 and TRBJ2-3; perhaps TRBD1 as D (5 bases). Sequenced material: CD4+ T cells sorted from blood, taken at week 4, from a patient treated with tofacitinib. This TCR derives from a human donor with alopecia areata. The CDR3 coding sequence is TGTGCCAGCAGCTTTCAGGGCCCAGGGGATACGCAGTATTTT. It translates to CASSFQGPGDTQYF.